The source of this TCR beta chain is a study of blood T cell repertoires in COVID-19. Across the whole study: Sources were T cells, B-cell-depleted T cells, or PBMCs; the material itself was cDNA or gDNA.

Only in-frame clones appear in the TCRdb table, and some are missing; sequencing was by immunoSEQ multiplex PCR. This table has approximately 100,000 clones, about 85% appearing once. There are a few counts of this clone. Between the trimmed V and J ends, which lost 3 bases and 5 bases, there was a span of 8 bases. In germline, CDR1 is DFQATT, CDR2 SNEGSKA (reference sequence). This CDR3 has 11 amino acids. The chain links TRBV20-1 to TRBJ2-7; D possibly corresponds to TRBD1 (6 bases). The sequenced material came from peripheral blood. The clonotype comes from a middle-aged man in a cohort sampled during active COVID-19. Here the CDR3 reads CSASYRDEQYF. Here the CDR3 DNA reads TGCAGTGCTAGTTACAGGGACGAGCAGTACTTC.